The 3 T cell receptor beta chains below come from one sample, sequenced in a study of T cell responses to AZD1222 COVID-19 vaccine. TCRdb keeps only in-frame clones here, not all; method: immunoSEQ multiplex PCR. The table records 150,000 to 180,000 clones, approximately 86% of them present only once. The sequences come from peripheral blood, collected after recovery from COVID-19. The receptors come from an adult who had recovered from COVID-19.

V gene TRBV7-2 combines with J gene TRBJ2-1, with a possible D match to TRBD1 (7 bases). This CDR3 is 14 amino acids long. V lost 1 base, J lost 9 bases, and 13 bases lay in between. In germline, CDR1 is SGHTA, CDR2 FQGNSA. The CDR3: CASSLGQGGSEQFF. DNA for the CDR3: TGTGCCAGCAGCTTAGGACAGGGAGGCAGTGAGCAGTTCTTC. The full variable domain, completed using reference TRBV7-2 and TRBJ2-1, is GAGVSQSPSNKVTEKGKDVELRCDPISGHTALYWYRQSLGQGLEFLIYFQGNSAPDKSGLPSDRFSAERTGGSVSTLTIQRTQQEDSAVYLCASSLGQGGSEQFFGPGTRLTVL.

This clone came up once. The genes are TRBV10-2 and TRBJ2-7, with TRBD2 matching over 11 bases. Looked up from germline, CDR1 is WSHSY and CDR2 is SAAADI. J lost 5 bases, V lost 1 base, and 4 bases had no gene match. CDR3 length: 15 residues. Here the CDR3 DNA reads TGCGCCAGCAGTGAGTTAGCGGGGGGGCTCCACGAGCAGTACTTC. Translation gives CASSELAGGLHEQYF.

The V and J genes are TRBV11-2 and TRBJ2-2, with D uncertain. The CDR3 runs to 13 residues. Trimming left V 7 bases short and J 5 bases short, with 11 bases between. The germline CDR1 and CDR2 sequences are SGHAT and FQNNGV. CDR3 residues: CASTSWGTGELFF. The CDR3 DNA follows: TGTGCCAGCACCTCCTGGGGAACCGGGGAGCTGTTTTTT.